The 23 T cell receptor beta chains in this list originate from one sample, sequenced in a study of shared clonotypes between healthy human individuals. The table came from immunoSEQ multiplex PCR; TCRdb's copy has only in-frame clones and leaves some out. The sample lists about 2 million clones, over 85% occurring once. CD45RO-negative, CCR7-positively selected cells formed the naive CD8 fraction, excluding terminally differentiated effector memory CD45RA+ cells. Sample: naive CD8+ T cells sorted from blood. The receptors were sampled from a man between 18 and 29 years old in good health.

This chain uses TRBV7-3 with TRBJ1-1; unclear D gene. The germline gives CDR1 SGHTA, CDR2 FQGTGA. The CDR3 covers 13 residues. Trimming took off 4 bases at V and 7 bases at J, with 13 bases between the two ends. Here the CDR3 DNA reads TGTGCCAGCAGCTCGGGGATAGCTGGTGAAGCTTTCTTT. It specifies CASSSGIAGEAFF.

This clone was observed once. The sample contains more than one DNA sequence encoding this CDR3. This rearrangement joins TRBV6-5 to TRBJ2-2; 7 positions match TRBD2. The V gene end was trimmed by 7 bases and the J gene end by 1 base; junction bases not matched to a gene: 3. The CDR3 totals 14 residues. In germline, CDR1 is MNHEY, CDR2 SVGAGI. The CDR3 DNA reads TGTGCCAGCAATTCGGGAGGGAACACCGGGGAGCTGTTTTTT. Encoded protein: CASNSGGNTGELFF.

This clone was observed a few times. The chain couples TRBV12-5 to TRBJ2-3; possibly TRBD1 for D (6 bases). V gave up 1 base and J gave up 2 bases, with 10 bases separating them. CDR3 length equals 15 residues. From germline, CDR1 is LGHNT and CDR2 FRNRAP. This CDR3 reads CASGLDRTDTDTQYF. In nucleotides, the CDR3 is TGTGCTAGTGGTTTGGACAGGACAGACACAGATACGCAGTATTTT.

The chain combines TRBV4-3 with TRBJ2-7; D could derive from TRBD1 or TRBD2 (5 bases each). The CDR3 extends over 15 amino acids. The germline V gene has CDR1 LGHNA and CDR2 YSLEER. Trimming removed 1 base at V and 3 bases at J, with 13 bases between. In nucleotides, the CDR3 is TGCGCCAGCAGCCAAGGAGCCACAGGAGGCTACGAGCAGTACTTC. It codes for CASSQGATGGYEQYF.

This clone was counted a single time. V is TRBV5-6 and J is TRBJ2-5, with a tentative D call TRBD2 (5 bases). The tail of the sequence fits TRBJ2-7 better, so the J call may be wrong. Germline CDR1 SGHDT, CDR2 YYEEEE. This CDR3 is built from 14 residues. The CDR3 DNA is TGTGCCAGCAGCTTGGCCCTCGGGGTTTACGAGCAGTACTTC. It encodes CASSLALGVYEQYF.

On this clone itself: The sample has other DNA sequences that encode this CDR3 too. The V call is TRBV19, the J call TRBJ2-7, with no clear D. This CDR3 is built from 12 residues. The ends were cut back, 5 bases at V and 1 base at J, with 6 bases in the middle. Germline V CDR1 and CDR2: LNHDA, SQIVND (reference sequence). CDR3 residues: CASSDGSYEQYF. CDR3 coding DNA: TGTGCCAGTAGTGACGGTTCCTACGAGCAGTACTTC.

This clone occurred once. The chain joins TRBV6-1 to TRBJ2-2; no clear D. Between the trimmed V and J ends, which lost 3 bases and 3 bases, there was a span of 2 bases. CDR3 length: 12 residues. The germline gives CDR1 MNHNS, CDR2 SASEGT. The CDR3 loop is CASSDDTGELFF. The CDR3 nucleotides read TGTGCCAGCAGTGACGACACCGGGGAGCTGTTTTTT.

This chain links TRBV29-1 with TRBJ2-3; D gene uncertain. The V gene's germline CDR1 is SQVTM and CDR2 ANQGSEA. There are 13 residues in the CDR3. V was clipped by 2 bases and J by 2 bases, with 8 bases between them. CDR3 DNA: TGCAGCGTTGAACCTACAGACACAGATACGCAGTATTTT. Translated, it gives CSVEPTDTDTQYF.

This chain joins TRBV6-1 and TRBJ1-2; D gene unclear. The germline CDR1 and CDR2 sequences are MNHNS and SASEGT. The CDR3 covers 11 residues. Trimming cost V 3 bases and J 9 bases, with 8 bases left between them. This CDR3 reads CASSEVGSYTF. DNA of the CDR3: TGTGCCAGCAGTGAGGTAGGAAGCTACACCTTC.

This clone has just one count. The genes are TRBV13 and TRBJ2-7, with D maybe TRBD1 (6 bases). CDR1 PRHDT and CDR2 FYEKMQ come from the germline V gene (reference sequence). V shed 3 bases and J shed 2 bases, with 11 bases lying between them. The CDR3 is 14 residues long. The CDR3 here is CASSLDSSPYEQYF. The DNA of the CDR3 is TGTGCCAGCAGCTTGGACAGCAGTCCCTACGAGCAGTACTTC.

This rearrangement joins TRBV4-1 to TRBJ1-1; D may be TRBD1 (6 bases). CDR3 length: 15 amino acids. Germline-derived CDR1 and CDR2 are MGHRA and YSYEKL. V was cut by 0 bases and J by 3 bases, with 11 bases left in between. CDR3 sequence reads: CASSQEGGLYTEAFF. CDR3 coding DNA: TGCGCCAGCAGCCAAGAAGGGGGGCTCTACACTGAAGCTTTCTTT.

The V and J genes are TRBV6-1 and TRBJ1-1; no clear D. The V and J ends lost 1 base and 2 bases respectively, with 17 bases between them. The germline CDR1 and CDR2 sequences are MNHNS and SASEGT. This CDR3 has 17 amino acids. CDR3 in amino acids: CASSEDHFPGGNTEAFF. The CDR3 coding sequence is TGTGCCAGCAGTGAAGACCACTTTCCGGGCGGTAACACTGAAGCTTTCTTT.

The V and J genes are TRBV19 and TRBJ2-7; tentatively, D is TRBD2 (5 bases). Germline loops: CDR1 LNHDA, CDR2 SQIVND (reference sequence). This CDR3 spans 14 amino acids. V was trimmed by 3 bases and J by 0 bases, leaving 9 bases between them. CDR3 loop: CASSIGEYSYEQYF. CDR3 sequence (DNA): TGTGCCAGTAGTATCGGGGAGTACTCCTACGAGCAGTACTTC.

This rearrangement joins TRBV7-2 to TRBJ1-5; tentative D call: TRBD1 (5 bases). The CDR3 length is 17 residues. Trimming pared 0 bases from V and 1 base from J, leaving 13 bases between. The V gene's germline CDR1 is SGHTA and CDR2 FQGNSA. CDR3 sequence (DNA): TGTGCCAGCAGCTTAGCGAGCGTAGGGGAAAGCAATCAGCCCCAGCATTTT. The encoded protein is CASSLASVGESNQPQHF. The variable domain in full, completed from reference TRBV7-2 and TRBJ1-5, reads GAGVSQSPSNKVTEKGKDVELRCDPISGHTALYWYRQSLGQGLEFLIYFQGNSAPDKSGLPSDRFSAERTGGSVSTLTIQRTQQEDSAVYLCASSLASVGESNQPQHFGDGTRLSIL.

Of note for this clone: Other nucleotide sequences from this sample produce the same CDR3. CDR3 DNA sequence: TGTGCCAGCAGCACGGCAACTAATGAAAAACTGTTTTTT. Protein sequence: CASSTATNEKLFF. The gene calls are TRBV27 and TRBJ1-4, with D unclear. With 6 bases removed from V and 0 bases from J, the gap between germline ends came to 5 bases. Germline-derived CDR1 and CDR2 are MNHEY and SMNVEV (reference sequence). This CDR3 region has 13 residues.

About this clone itself: Other DNA sequences in the sample encode the same CDR3. The chain recombines TRBV7-8 with TRBJ2-1; a possible D gene is TRBD1 (5 bases). Germline loops: CDR1 SGHVS, CDR2 FQNEAQ. V was trimmed by 3 bases and J by 2 bases, leaving 5 bases between them. This CDR3 contains 13 residues. This CDR3 is CASSLDTYNEQFF. Written as DNA, the CDR3 is TGTGCCAGCAGCTTGGACACCTACAATGAGCAGTTCTTC.

The chain joins TRBV13 to TRBJ2-1; D remains ambiguous. V dropped 5 bases and J dropped 8 bases, with 4 bases sitting between them. Germline V gene data show CDR1 as PRHDT and CDR2 as FYEKMQ (reference sequence). The CDR3 is 10 amino acids. The CDR3 sequence: CASSDYEQFF. The CDR3 DNA reads TGTGCCAGCAGCGACTATGAGCAGTTCTTC. Variable domain in full (rest from reference TRBV13 and TRBJ2-1): AAGVIQSPRHLIKEKRETATLKCYPIPRHDTVYWYQQGPGQDPQFLISFYEKMQSDKGSIPDRFSAQQFSDYHSELNMSSLELGDSALYFCASSDYEQFFGPGTRLTVL.

In this sample, this clone turned up once. The chain uses TRBV11-2 and TRBJ2-2, with 8 nucleotides matching TRBD2. Looked up from germline, CDR1 is SGHAT and CDR2 is FQNNGV. The CDR3 has 14 amino acids. The V segment lost 4 bases and the J segment 5 bases; nucleotides outside the gene matches: 3. CDR3 residues: CASSWSSGTGELFF. The CDR3 nucleotides read TGTGCCAGCAGCTGGTCTAGCGGGACCGGGGAGCTGTTTTTT. Using reference TRBV11-2 and TRBJ2-2 for the parts outside the CDR3, the full variable domain is EAGVAQSPRYKIIEKRQSVAFWCNPISGHATLYWYQQILGQGPKLLIQFQNNGVVDDSQLPKDRFSAERLKGVDSTLKIQPAKLEDSAVYLCASSWSSGTGELFFGEGSRLTVL.

The chain carries TRBV10-2 and TRBJ2-7, with D possibly TRBD2 on 6 matching bases. Trimming pared 8 bases from V and 2 bases from J, leaving 7 bases between. This CDR3 comprises 11 residues. CDR1 and CDR2 (germline): WSHSY, SAAADI. CDR3 in amino acids: CASGGTYEQYF. CDR3 bases: TGCGCCAGCGGGGGGACCTACGAGCAGTACTTC.

The chain recombines TRBV5-1 with TRBJ2-1; D unclear. The CDR3 has 14 amino acids. Germline V CDR1 and CDR2: SGHRS, YFSETQ. V lost 1 base, J lost 5 bases, and 10 bases lay in between. CDR3: CASSLRGPDNEQFF. The CDR3 DNA follows: TGCGCCAGCAGCTTGCGTGGGCCGGACAATGAGCAGTTCTTC.

The V and J genes are TRBV5-8 and TRBJ2-1, with 9 bases aligning to TRBD2. V gave up 3 bases and J gave up 8 bases; unmatched junction bases: 12. CDR1 and CDR2 (germline): SGHTS, YDEGEE. The CDR3 totals 16 residues. The CDR3 DNA sequence: TGTGCCAGCAGCTGGGCCGGGACTAGCTTATCCGATGAGCAGTTCTTC. Residues: CASSWAGTSLSDEQFF.

CDR3 coding DNA: TGTGCCAGCTCCATAGGGGCATTCTACAATGAGCAGTTCTTC. Translating gives CASSIGAFYNEQFF. The chain combines TRBV25-1 with TRBJ2-1; possible D gene TRBD1, 5 bases. This CDR3 spans 14 amino acids. V gave up 8 bases and J gave up 3 bases, with 14 bases separating them. Germline V gives CDR1 MGHDK, CDR2 SYGVNS.

CDR3 DNA sequence: TGTGCCTGGAGTGTAGGCGGGCACTCCTACAATGAGCAGTTCTTC. This sequence encodes CAWSVGGHSYNEQFF. The chain employs TRBV30 and TRBJ2-1; D perhaps matches TRBD2 (5 bases). The V end was cut by 0 bases, the J end by 0 bases, with 9 bases between. The CDR3 spans 15 residues. Germline V lookup: CDR1 GTSNPN, CDR2 SVGIG (reference sequence).